The rows below give T cell receptor beta chains drawn from one sample of a study of beta chain features in type 1 diabetes. TCRdb's copy holds only in-frame clones and misses some; the assay was immunoSEQ multiplex PCR. The sample contains 200,000 to 300,000 clones, about a tenth of which appear only once. Sequenced material: naive CD4+ T cells from blood. The source is a man under 40 with type 1 diabetes. CDR3s include the opening cysteine and the closing phenylalanine or tryptophan. The order of the fields is D gene, V gene, clone size, J gene, CDR3 protein, CDR3 DNA. A D gene is named only where the DNA matches it firmly. Clone size is shown for a subset of rows, as once, few, many or a class of expanded clone.

D gene: TRBD1
V gene: TRBV7-9
clone size: NA
J gene: TRBJ2-7
CDR3 protein: CASSPTGDHEQYF
CDR3 DNA: TGTGCCAGCAGTCCCACAGGGGACCACGAGCAGTACTTC

D gene: TRBD1
V gene: TRBV5-1
clone size: NA
J gene: TRBJ1-4
CDR3 protein: CASSLADRGTGEKLFF
CDR3 DNA: TGCGCCAGCAGCTTGGCGGACAGGGGAACGGGTGAAAAACTGTTTTTT

D gene: TRBD1
V gene: TRBV7-2
clone size: few
J gene: TRBJ1-2
CDR3 protein: CASSYTTGNYGYTF
CDR3 DNA: TGTGCCAGCAGTTACACGACAGGGAACTATGGCTACACCTTC

D gene: NA
V gene: TRBV9
clone size: NA
J gene: TRBJ1-2
CDR3 protein: CASSIVGASYGYTF
CDR3 DNA: TGTGCCAGCAGCATAGTAGGGGCAAGCTATGGCTACACCTTC

D gene: NA
V gene: TRBV5-1
clone size: few
J gene: TRBJ1-1
CDR3 protein: CASSQHAQGRKAFF
CDR3 DNA: TGCGCCAGCAGCCAACACGCACAGGGAAGGAAAGCTTTCTTT

D gene: NA
V gene: TRBV6-5
clone size: NA
J gene: TRBJ1-2
CDR3 protein: CASSGRTSGAYGYTF
CDR3 DNA: TGTGCCAGCAGCGGAAGGACCTCAGGGGCCTATGGCTACACCTTC

D gene: NA
V gene: TRBV19
clone size: NA
J gene: TRBJ1-2
CDR3 protein: CASSPQGNNGYTF
CDR3 DNA: TGTGCCAGTAGTCCCCAGGGAAATAATGGCTACACCTTC

D gene: TRBD2
V gene: TRBV5-6
clone size: NA
J gene: TRBJ2-5
CDR3 protein: CASSYGLAAQETQYF
CDR3 DNA: TGTGCCAGCAGCTATGGACTAGCGGCCCAAGAGACCCAGTACTTC

D gene: NA
V gene: TRBV27
clone size: NA
J gene: TRBJ2-5
CDR3 protein: CASSLGRSSFLETQYF
CDR3 DNA: TGTGCCAGCAGTTTAGGCAGGTCGAGCTTTTTGGAGACCCAGTACTTC

D gene: NA
V gene: TRBV10-3
clone size: NA
J gene: TRBJ2-2
CDR3 protein: CAISGPGVSGELFF
CDR3 DNA: TGTGCCATCAGTGGCCCGGGGGTCTCCGGGGAGCTGTTTTTT

D gene: NA
V gene: TRBV7-2
clone size: few
J gene: TRBJ2-2
CDR3 protein: CASSSRVTMNTGELFF
CDR3 DNA: TGTGCCAGCAGCTCGAGGGTAACGATGAACACCGGGGAGCTGTTTTTT

D gene: NA
V gene: TRBV5-6
clone size: few
J gene: TRBJ2-2
CDR3 protein: CASSPWNTGELFF
CDR3 DNA: TGTGCCAGCAGCCCATGGAACACCGGGGAGCTGTTTTTT

D gene: TRBD2
V gene: TRBV4-2
clone size: few
J gene: TRBJ2-3
CDR3 protein: CASSQATSGGDTQYF
CDR3 DNA: TGTGCCAGCAGCCAAGCCACTAGCGGGGGGGATACGCAGTATTTT

D gene: NA
V gene: TRBV7-2
clone size: NA
J gene: TRBJ1-1
CDR3 protein: CASSLDFSRTGNTEAFF
CDR3 DNA: TGTGCCAGCAGCTTAGACTTCAGTAGAACAGGGAACACTGAAGCTTTCTTT

D gene: NA
V gene: TRBV11-2
clone size: NA
J gene: TRBJ2-7
CDR3 protein: CASSSAYEQYF
CDR3 DNA: TGTGCCAGCAGCTCGGCCTACGAGCAGTACTTC

D gene: TRBD2
V gene: TRBV7-2
clone size: NA
J gene: TRBJ2-7
CDR3 protein: CASSHLISGGAPYEQYF
CDR3 DNA: TGTGCCAGCAGCCATTTAATAAGCGGGGGGGCGCCCTACGAGCAGTACTTC

D gene: TRBD1
V gene: TRBV5-8
clone size: NA
J gene: TRBJ1-6
CDR3 protein: CASLSGQGPSPLHF
CDR3 DNA: TGTGCCAGCCTGTCGGGACAGGGACCTTCACCCCTCCACTTT

D gene: NA
V gene: TRBV7-2
clone size: few
J gene: TRBJ1-5
CDR3 protein: CASSSGDQPQHF
CDR3 DNA: TGTGCCAGCAGCTCAGGGGATCAGCCCCAGCATTTT

D gene: NA
V gene: TRBV7-9
clone size: few
J gene: TRBJ1-1
CDR3 protein: CASSLRQGNTEAFF
CDR3 DNA: TGTGCCAGCAGCTTACGGCAGGGGAACACTGAAGCTTTCTTT

D gene: TRBD1
V gene: TRBV5-1
clone size: few
J gene: TRBJ2-5
CDR3 protein: CASSSQDRLGETQYF
CDR3 DNA: TGCGCCAGCAGCTCGCAGGACAGGCTGGGGGAGACCCAGTACTTC

D gene: NA
V gene: TRBV15
clone size: few
J gene: TRBJ1-2
CDR3 protein: CATSRVKGANYGYTF
CDR3 DNA: TGTGCCACCAGCAGAGTCAAGGGGGCTAACTATGGCTACACCTTC

D gene: TRBD2
V gene: TRBV4-3
clone size: few
J gene: TRBJ2-1
CDR3 protein: CASSQLAGRYNEQFF
CDR3 DNA: TGCGCCAGCAGCCAATTAGCGGGGAGATACAATGAGCAGTTCTTC

D gene: NA
V gene: TRBV21-1
clone size: few
J gene: TRBJ2-3
CDR3 protein: CASSSPASGQYF
CDR3 DNA: TGTGCCAGCAGCTCCCCAGCATCGGGTCAGTATTTT

D gene: TRBD1
V gene: TRBV18
clone size: few
J gene: TRBJ1-2
CDR3 protein: CASSPLPGTEGYTF
CDR3 DNA: TGTGCCAGCTCACCGCTTCCCGGGACAGAAGGCTACACCTTC

D gene: NA
V gene: TRBV9
clone size: few
J gene: TRBJ2-7
CDR3 protein: CASSPQPPAVAYEQYF
CDR3 DNA: TGTGCCAGCAGCCCACAACCTCCGGCGGTCGCCTACGAGCAGTACTTC

D gene: NA
V gene: TRBV30
clone size: NA
J gene: TRBJ1-1
CDR3 protein: CAWSGRVVRGEAFF
CDR3 DNA: TGTGCCTGGAGCGGACGGGTCGTTCGGGGTGAAGCTTTCTTT

D gene: NA
V gene: TRBV18
clone size: NA
J gene: TRBJ2-2
CDR3 protein: CASSPQRQTNTGELFF
CDR3 DNA: TGTGCCAGCTCACCACAGCGACAGACGAACACCGGGGAGCTGTTTTTT

D gene: NA
V gene: TRBV5-1
clone size: few
J gene: TRBJ2-1
CDR3 protein: CASNTGNLYNEQFF
CDR3 DNA: TGCGCCAGCAATACCGGGAACTTATACAATGAGCAGTTCTTC

D gene: TRBD1
V gene: TRBV2
clone size: few
J gene: TRBJ2-5
CDR3 protein: CASRGQAETQYF
CDR3 DNA: TGTGCCAGCAGGGGACAGGCGGAGACCCAGTACTTC

D gene: NA
V gene: TRBV12-5
clone size: few
J gene: TRBJ2-2
CDR3 protein: CASGFGTGELFF
CDR3 DNA: TGTGCTAGTGGTTTCGGCACCGGGGAGCTGTTTTTT

D gene: NA
V gene: TRBV5-4
clone size: NA
J gene: TRBJ2-5
CDR3 protein: CASSQDFQAGAYQETQYF
CDR3 DNA: TGTGCCAGCAGCCAAGATTTCCAGGCGGGGGCGTACCAAGAGACCCAGTACTTC

D gene: TRBD1
V gene: TRBV10-3
clone size: few
J gene: TRBJ2-7
CDR3 protein: CAMGTAYEQYF
CDR3 DNA: TGTGCCATGGGGACAGCGTACGAGCAGTACTTC

D gene: NA
V gene: TRBV11-1
clone size: few
J gene: TRBJ2-1
CDR3 protein: CASTLWGGGSYNEQFF
CDR3 DNA: TGTGCCAGCACTCTTTGGGGGGGCGGGTCCTACAATGAGCAGTTCTTC

D gene: NA
V gene: TRBV7-9
clone size: NA
J gene: TRBJ1-1
CDR3 protein: CASSLGRNTEAFF
CDR3 DNA: TGTGCCAGCAGCCTAGGTAGGAACACTGAAGCTTTCTTT

D gene: NA
V gene: TRBV7-8
clone size: NA
J gene: TRBJ2-7
CDR3 protein: CASSLDRNSYEQYF
CDR3 DNA: TGTGCCAGCAGCTTAGACAGGAACTCCTACGAGCAGTACTTC

D gene: TRBD1
V gene: TRBV4-3
clone size: few
J gene: TRBJ1-2
CDR3 protein: CASSPPGTGVGYTF
CDR3 DNA: TGCGCCAGCAGCCCACCTGGGACAGGGGTCGGCTACACCTTC

D gene: NA
V gene: TRBV5-1
clone size: NA
J gene: TRBJ2-3
CDR3 protein: CASSSTGGPRFSDTQYF
CDR3 DNA: TGCGCCAGCAGCTCCACCGGGGGGCCGCGGTTTTCGGATACGCAGTATTTT

D gene: NA
V gene: TRBV4-1
clone size: few
J gene: TRBJ2-1
CDR3 protein: CASSQDPANEQFF
CDR3 DNA: TGCGCCAGCAGCCAAGATCCCGCGAATGAGCAGTTCTTC

D gene: TRBD1
V gene: TRBV28
clone size: NA
J gene: TRBJ2-1
CDR3 protein: CASSFRTGDGYEQFF
CDR3 DNA: TGTGCCAGCAGTTTTAGGACAGGGGATGGGTATGAGCAGTTCTTC

D gene: NA
V gene: TRBV27
clone size: NA
J gene: TRBJ1-2
CDR3 protein: CASSRDSYNYGYTF
CDR3 DNA: TGTGCCAGCAGCCGCGACAGCTACAACTATGGCTACACCTTC

D gene: NA
V gene: TRBV18
clone size: few
J gene: TRBJ1-2
CDR3 protein: CASSPRGQNYGYTF
CDR3 DNA: TGTGCCAGCTCACCTCGTGGGCAGAACTATGGCTACACCTTC

D gene: TRBD1
V gene: TRBV27
clone size: NA
J gene: TRBJ2-7
CDR3 protein: CASRGTGRNEQYF
CDR3 DNA: TGTGCCAGCAGAGGGACAGGGCGCAACGAGCAGTACTTC

D gene: TRBD1
V gene: TRBV4-1
clone size: NA
J gene: TRBJ2-1
CDR3 protein: CASSQDIRTGWSEQFF
CDR3 DNA: TGCGCCAGCAGCCAAGATATCAGGACAGGGTGGAGTGAGCAGTTCTTC

D gene: NA
V gene: TRBV18
clone size: NA
J gene: TRBJ1-5
CDR3 protein: CASSLGTPSQPQHF
CDR3 DNA: TGTGCCAGCTCACTCGGGACACCTTCCCAGCCCCAGCATTTT

D gene: NA
V gene: TRBV18
clone size: NA
J gene: TRBJ2-1
CDR3 protein: CASSPNLQGNEQFF
CDR3 DNA: TGTGCCAGCTCACCCAACCTGCAGGGCAATGAGCAGTTCTTC

D gene: TRBD1
V gene: TRBV18
clone size: NA
J gene: TRBJ1-5
CDR3 protein: CASSPTDRGNQPQHF
CDR3 DNA: TGTGCCAGCTCACCAACGGACAGGGGTAATCAGCCCCAGCATTTT

D gene: NA
V gene: TRBV29-1
clone size: few
J gene: TRBJ2-1
CDR3 protein: CSVRTHSYNEQFF
CDR3 DNA: TGCAGCGTTAGGACACATTCCTACAATGAGCAGTTCTTC

D gene: NA
V gene: TRBV5-1
clone size: few
J gene: TRBJ2-1
CDR3 protein: CASSFRAPSYNEQFF
CDR3 DNA: TGCGCCAGCAGCTTCAGGGCACCCTCCTACAATGAGCAGTTCTTC

D gene: NA
V gene: TRBV2
clone size: NA
J gene: TRBJ1-2
CDR3 protein: CASRAGTGLGYTF
CDR3 DNA: TGTGCCAGCAGGGCCGGAACAGGGCTCGGCTACACCTTC

D gene: TRBD1
V gene: TRBV7-9
clone size: NA
J gene: TRBJ1-1
CDR3 protein: CASSADRRAEAFF
CDR3 DNA: TGTGCCAGCAGCGCGGACAGGAGGGCTGAAGCTTTCTTT

D gene: NA
V gene: TRBV5-1
clone size: NA
J gene: TRBJ2-7
CDR3 protein: CASSLETGGYEQYF
CDR3 DNA: TGCGCCAGCAGCCTTGAGACAGGAGGCTACGAGCAGTACTTC

D gene: NA
V gene: TRBV2
clone size: NA
J gene: TRBJ1-5
CDR3 protein: CASSHGKANQPQHF
CDR3 DNA: TGTGCCAGCAGTCACGGGAAGGCGAATCAGCCCCAGCATTTT

D gene: NA
V gene: TRBV28
clone size: few
J gene: TRBJ1-2
CDR3 protein: CASSTTGYGYTF
CDR3 DNA: TGTGCCAGCAGCACGACAGGTTATGGCTACACCTTC

D gene: NA
V gene: TRBV29-1
clone size: NA
J gene: TRBJ1-2
CDR3 protein: CSVGQDYGYTF
CDR3 DNA: TGCAGCGTTGGACAGGACTATGGCTACACCTTC

D gene: NA
V gene: TRBV11-1
clone size: NA
J gene: TRBJ2-2
CDR3 protein: CASSFSSGLNTGELFF
CDR3 DNA: TGTGCCAGCAGCTTTTCCAGCGGATTGAACACCGGGGAGCTGTTTTTT

D gene: NA
V gene: TRBV30
clone size: NA
J gene: TRBJ2-1
CDR3 protein: CAWSTLGSSYNEQFF
CDR3 DNA: TGTGCCTGGAGTACCCTCGGGAGCTCCTACAATGAGCAGTTCTTC

D gene: TRBD1
V gene: TRBV30
clone size: few
J gene: TRBJ2-3
CDR3 protein: CAWATGSTDTQYF
CDR3 DNA: TGTGCCTGGGCGACAGGGAGCACAGATACGCAGTATTTT

D gene: NA
V gene: TRBV5-6
clone size: NA
J gene: TRBJ2-2
CDR3 protein: CASSPRAGSENTGELFF
CDR3 DNA: TGTGCCAGCAGCCCAAGGGCAGGGTCGGAGAACACCGGGGAGCTGTTTTTT

D gene: NA
V gene: TRBV15
clone size: few
J gene: TRBJ2-7
CDR3 protein: CATSRDLGAGEQYF
CDR3 DNA: TGTGCCACCAGCAGAGATCTGGGGGCAGGGGAGCAGTACTTC